The entry that follows covers one T cell receptor beta chain sequence. Its specificity is unknown. The sample comes from a study of OX40 agonist ivuxolimab in advanced cancers. The overall study: People in dose escalation had one of these cancers: hepatocellular carcinoma, melanoma, renal cell or head and neck cancer. Earlier anti-PD-1, anti-PD-L1 or anti-CTLA-4 therapy was permitted; 35% to 50% had received some. A partial response was reached by three patients: one with hepatocellular carcinoma and two with cutaneous melanoma.

The data were produced by immunoSEQ multiplex PCR, yet TCRdb's version contains in-frame clones alone and is incomplete. Among 45,000 to 50,000 clones listed, 88% were seen once. The CDR3 contains 11 residues. Study-wide findings and caveats: At doses 0.1 to 3.0 mg/kg, CD4+ and CD8+ clones expanded.

Material: CD4+ or CD8+ T cells sorted from blood, obtained in a trial of the OX40 agonist ivuxolimab. V and J are TRBV7-5 and TRBJ1-1; the DNA was not used to check the table's D call, TRBD1. TRBV7-5 is tagged as a pseudogene. The receptor's source is an adult with an advanced solid tumor such as melanoma, head and neck, liver or kidney cancer. The CDR3 DNA follows: TGTGCCAGAAGCCTTGGACAGGCAGCTTTCTTT. Translated, it gives CARSLGQAAFF.